What follows is one T cell receptor beta chain and its context. From the germline J gene comes the end of the CDR3, since the read stops 3 residues before it. TCRdb keeps only in-frame clones here, not all; method: immunoSEQ multiplex PCR. The table for this sample gives tens of thousands of clones. The sample originates from a study of T cells in women clearing cervical HPV infection. Study details: Case blood drawn at lesion detection; control blood after infection cleared.

The CDR3 contains 16 residues. V was pared by 0 bases and J by 2 bases, with 13 bases between. The germline V gene encodes CDR1 MNHNS and CDR2 SASEGT. Sequencing used blood buffy coat. This rearrangement joins TRBV6-1 to TRBJ2-5; a weak D match, TRBD2 (6 bases). The receptor was isolated from a woman aged 18-70 years with a cervical HPV16 infection that either progressed to CIN3+ or cleared (not recorded which). CDR3: CASSEAQGGGQETQYF. The DNA read from the CDR3 is TGTGCCAGCAGTGAAGCCCAGGGAGGAGGACAAGAGACC.